These T cell receptor beta chains were read from a single sample in a study of T cell responses to AZD1222 COVID-19 vaccine. Assay: immunoSEQ multiplex PCR; the TCRdb copy retains only in-frame clones and omits some. Seen here are about 130,000 clones, around 90% observed once, and the top ten hold 6.3%. The specimen comprised peripheral blood, sampled on day 0 of AZD1222 vaccination. The source of these receptors is an adult in good health. Each CDR3 is given with its conserved first and last residue. A D gene is named only where the DNA matches it firmly. Expanded clones get a size class; other rows say once, few or many, or leave the size out.

V,size,D,J,DNA,CDR3
TRBV7-6,NA,NA,TRBJ1-1,TGTGCCAGCCCCCGGTCGGTCAAAAGGGCTTTCTTT,CASPRSVKRAFF
TRBV12-5,NA,NA,TRBJ1-1,TGTGCTAGTGGACCCGGGGGAAACACTGAAGCTTTCTTT,CASGPGGNTEAFF
TRBV2,NA,NA,TRBJ1-3,TGTGCCAGCAAACTAGACAGGCCAAACTCTGGAAACACCATATATTTT,CASKLDRPNSGNTIYF
TRBV6-6,NA,NA,TRBJ2-7,TGTGCCAGCAGCCGAACCGAAGGTTCCTACGAGCAGTACTTC,CASSRTEGSYEQYF
TRBV4-2,NA,NA,TRBJ2-2,TGTGCCAGCAGCCAAGGTGTTTCGGACATGAACACCGGGGAGCTGTTTTTT,CASSQGVSDMNTGELFF
TRBV19,NA,NA,TRBJ1-1,TGTGCCAGTAGTACGAGTTCCGCGAACACTGAAGCTTTCTTT,CASSTSSANTEAFF
TRBV5-4,NA,NA,TRBJ2-7,TGTGCCAGCAGCTCTGCCACCACCTACGAGCAGTACTTC,CASSSATTYEQYF
TRBV5-6,once,NA,TRBJ1-1,TGTGCCAGCAGCCTACCGTACGGGGATACGGCCACTGAAGCTTTCTTT,CASSLPYGDTATEAFF
TRBV27,few,NA,TRBJ1-2,TGTGCCAGCAGGCCGACAGCTAACTATGGCTACACCTTC,CASRPTANYGYTF
TRBV30,NA,NA,TRBJ1-4,TGTGCCTGGAGTGTACCGGGAGTTGGGAATGAAAAACTGTTTTTT,CAWSVPGVGNEKLFF
TRBV11-2,NA,NA,TRBJ1-1,TGTGCCAGCAGCGTAATTGACTCGTGGGGGAACACTGAAGCTTTCTTT,CASSVIDSWGNTEAFF
TRBV28,NA,NA,TRBJ1-4,TGTGCCAGCAGTGAGGGGGTACTTGAAAAACTGTTTTTT,CASSEGVLEKLFF
TRBV20-1,NA,NA,TRBJ2-1,TGCAGTGCTAGCGGGGTGAATGAGCAGTTCTTC,CSASGVNEQFF
TRBV29-1,NA,NA,TRBJ1-1,TGCAGCGGGGGCAACACTGAAGCTTTCTTT,CSGGNTEAFF
TRBV12-3/TRBV12-4,NA,NA,TRBJ1-2,TGTGCCAGCAGTCGAGTGCCAAGCTATGGCTACACCTTC,CASSRVPSYGYTF
TRBV27,NA,NA,TRBJ2-2,TGTGCCAGCAGTTTACTGTTGAGGGTTCCCGGGGAGCTGTTTTTT,CASSLLLRVPGELFF
TRBV7-8,NA,NA,TRBJ2-7,TGTGCCAGCAGCTTTTTGGTGTACGAGCAGTACTTC,CASSFLVYEQYF
TRBV2,once,TRBD2,TRBJ2-5,TGTGCCAGCATCGGACTAGCGGGGGTTGGAGAGACCCAGTACTTC,CASIGLAGVGETQYF
TRBV6-5,NA,NA,TRBJ1-1,TGTGCCAGCAGTCTCTTCAGGGGTAACACTGAAGCTTTCTTT,CASSLFRGNTEAFF
TRBV3-1/TRBV3-2,NA,NA,TRBJ2-5,TGTGCCAGCAGCCGTCGGACTACTTGGTACCAAGAGACCCAGTACTTC,CASSRRTTWYQETQYF
TRBV7-2,once,NA,TRBJ1-1,TGTGCCAGCAGCTTGGGTCAGGCCTGGGTTGAAGCTTTCTTT,CASSLGQAWVEAFF
TRBV5-4,once,NA,TRBJ1-6,TGTGCCAGCAGCTTGGCGGAGGGGTCCTATAATTCACCCCTCCACTTT,CASSLAEGSYNSPLHF
TRBV12-3/TRBV12-4,NA,NA,TRBJ1-6,TGTGCCAGCAGTTTAGGGGGGCGTTCACCCCTCCACTTT,CASSLGGRSPLHF
TRBV11-2,NA,NA,TRBJ1-1,TGTGCCAGCAGCTTAGAGGGGGGAACGGGGCCGATGAACACTGAAGCTTTCTTT,CASSLEGGTGPMNTEAFF